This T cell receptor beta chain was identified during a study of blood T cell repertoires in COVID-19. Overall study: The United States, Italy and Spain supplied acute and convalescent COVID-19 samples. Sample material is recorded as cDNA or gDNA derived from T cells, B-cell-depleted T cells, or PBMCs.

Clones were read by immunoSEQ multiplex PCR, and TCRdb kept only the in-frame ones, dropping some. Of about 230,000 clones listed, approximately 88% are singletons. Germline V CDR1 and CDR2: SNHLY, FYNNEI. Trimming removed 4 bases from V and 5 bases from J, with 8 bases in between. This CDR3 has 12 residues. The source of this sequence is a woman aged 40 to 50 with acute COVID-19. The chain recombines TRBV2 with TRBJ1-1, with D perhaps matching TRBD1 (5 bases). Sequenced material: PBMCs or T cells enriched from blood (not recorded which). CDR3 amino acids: CASSAGGTEAFF. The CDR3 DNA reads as TGTGCCAGCAGTGCGGGGGGGACTGAAGCTTTCTTT.